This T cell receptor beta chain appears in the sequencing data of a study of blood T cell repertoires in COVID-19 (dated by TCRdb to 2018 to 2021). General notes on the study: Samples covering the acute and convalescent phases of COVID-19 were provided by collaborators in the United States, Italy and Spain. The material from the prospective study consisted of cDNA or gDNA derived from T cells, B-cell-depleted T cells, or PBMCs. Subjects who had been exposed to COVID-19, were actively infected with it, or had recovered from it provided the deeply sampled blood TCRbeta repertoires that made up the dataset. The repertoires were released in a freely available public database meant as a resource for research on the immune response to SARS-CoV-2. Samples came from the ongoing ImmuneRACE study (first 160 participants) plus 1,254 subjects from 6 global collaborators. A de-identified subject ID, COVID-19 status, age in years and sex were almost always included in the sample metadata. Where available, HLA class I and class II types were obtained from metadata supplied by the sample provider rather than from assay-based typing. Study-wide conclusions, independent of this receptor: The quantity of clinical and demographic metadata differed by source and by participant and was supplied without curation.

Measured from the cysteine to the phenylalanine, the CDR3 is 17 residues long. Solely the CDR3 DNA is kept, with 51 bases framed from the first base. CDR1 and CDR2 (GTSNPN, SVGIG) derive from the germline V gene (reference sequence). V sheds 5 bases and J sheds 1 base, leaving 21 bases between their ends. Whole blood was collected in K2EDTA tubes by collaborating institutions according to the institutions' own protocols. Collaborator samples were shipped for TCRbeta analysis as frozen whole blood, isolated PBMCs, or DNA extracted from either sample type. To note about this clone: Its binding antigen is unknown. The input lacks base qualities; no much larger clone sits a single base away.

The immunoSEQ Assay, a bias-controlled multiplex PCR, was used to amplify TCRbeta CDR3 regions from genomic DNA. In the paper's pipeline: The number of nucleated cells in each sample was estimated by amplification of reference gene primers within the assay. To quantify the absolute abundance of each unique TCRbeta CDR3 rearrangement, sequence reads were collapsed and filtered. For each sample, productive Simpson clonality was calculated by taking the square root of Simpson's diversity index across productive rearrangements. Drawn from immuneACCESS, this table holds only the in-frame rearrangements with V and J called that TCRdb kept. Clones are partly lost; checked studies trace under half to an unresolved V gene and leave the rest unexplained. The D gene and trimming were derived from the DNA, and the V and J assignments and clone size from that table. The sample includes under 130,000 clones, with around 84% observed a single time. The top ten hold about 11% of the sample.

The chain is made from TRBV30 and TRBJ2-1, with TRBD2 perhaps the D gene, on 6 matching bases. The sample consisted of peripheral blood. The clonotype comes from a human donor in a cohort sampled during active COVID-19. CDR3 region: CAWGPGGRITSYNEQFF. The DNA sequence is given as TGTGCCTGGGGCCCCGGAGGGCGGATCACATCCTACAATGAGCAGTTCTTC.